What follows is one T cell receptor (beta chain) and its context. Its antigen remains unidentified. Germline values: CDR1 LGHDT, CDR2 YNNKEL (reference sequence). Germline trimming cut 5 bases from V and 4 bases from J; bases unmatched to any gene: 9. The length of the CDR3 is 16 residues. The record originates from a study of T cell responses to AZD1222 COVID-19 vaccine. Regarding the study as a whole: Spike-specific TCR breadth and depth grew following two AZD1222 doses. Among spike-specific TCRs, nearly half reportedly target unmutated variant regions.

Sequencing was performed with immunoSEQ multiplex PCR; in TCRdb, only in-frame clones are kept and a portion is missing. The sample includes about 140,000 clones, over 65% of them seen just once. The rearrangement uses TRBV3-1 (or the pseudogene TRBV3-2) and TRBJ2-3; 10 bases are a match to TRBD1. Sequences were derived from peripheral blood, sampled on day 0 of AZD1222 vaccination. The TCR comes from an adult in good health. CDR3 loop: CASSSGQGGWADTQYF. The CDR3 region has the DNA TGTGCCAGCAGCTCCGGACAGGGGGGTTGGGCAGATACGCAGTATTTT.